These 25 T cell receptor beta chains share one sample of origin, sequenced in a study of brain T cells in children with intractable seizures. Here immunoSEQ multiplex PCR was the method, and the copy in TCRdb shows in-frame clones only, minus some. The sample contains under 400,000 clones, more than 85% of which appear only once. Time point in this sample: blood from clinic visit 5 months post-surgery; TSC patient then seizure free. The specimen comprised peripheral blood, sampled 4 to 5 months after surgery. These TCRs come from a boy under two years old with tuberous sclerosis and intractable seizures.

The chain uses TRBV18 and TRBJ1-6; TRBD1 matches at 8 bases. The CDR3 runs 14 residues. The J segment lost 10 bases and the V segment lost 4 bases, leaving 6 bases of the junction unmatched. Germline values: CDR1 KGHSH, CDR2 LQKENI. The chain's CDR3 is CASSRTGGYSPLHF. CDR3 DNA: TGTGCCAGCTCACGAACAGGGGGTTACTCACCCCTCCACTTT.

This clone has just one count. The chain carries TRBV9 and TRBJ1-2, with D perhaps TRBD1 (6 bases). This CDR3 is 13 amino acids long. The germline V gene has CDR1 SGDLS and CDR2 YYNGEE. V shed 0 bases and J shed 4 bases, with 7 bases lying between them. CDR3 coding DNA: TGTGCCAGCAGCGTAGGACAGGCCTATGGCTACACCTTC. It specifies CASSVGQAYGYTF.

This clone was recorded once. The chain is built from TRBV3-1 (or the pseudogene TRBV3-2) and TRBJ1-2, with D unclear. Trimming pared 2 bases from V and 4 bases from J, leaving 11 bases between. The CDR3 is made up of 14 amino acids. Germline V gene data show CDR1 as LGHDT and CDR2 as YNNKEL (reference sequence). The CDR3 spells CASSQSTSGYGYTF. CDR3 in DNA: TGTGCCAGCAGCCAAAGTACCAGCGGCTATGGCTACACCTTC.

The rearrangement links TRBV29-1 to TRBJ2-1; the D is unclear. The CDR3 is 14 amino acids. The germline V gene has CDR1 SQVTM and CDR2 ANQGSEA. V dropped 4 bases and J dropped 3 bases, with 13 bases sitting between them. This CDR3 is CSVVPAALYNEQFF. The CDR3 DNA is TGCAGCGTTGTCCCCGCGGCCCTCTACAATGAGCAGTTCTTC.

V and J are TRBV19 and TRBJ1-4; no clear D gene. The germline CDR1 and CDR2 sequences are LNHDA and SQIVND (reference sequence). The CDR3 totals 14 residues. With 6 bases removed from V and 4 bases from J, the gap between germline ends came to 12 bases. The CDR3 region is CASRAFELNEKLFF. CDR3 coding DNA: TGTGCCAGTAGGGCCTTTGAGCTTAATGAAAAACTGTTTTTT.

The chain carries TRBV3-1 (or the pseudogene TRBV3-2) and TRBJ2-7; TRBD2 aligns across 11 bases. After removal of 0 bases from V and 1 base from J, the junction contained 2 bases not matched to a gene. From germline, CDR1 is LGHDT and CDR2 YNNKEL (reference sequence). The CDR3 totals 16 residues. The CDR3 reads CASSQDLAGGSYEQYF. DNA of the CDR3: TGTGCCAGCAGCCAAGATCTAGCGGGGGGATCCTACGAGCAGTACTTC.

The chain joins TRBV2 to TRBJ2-5, with D uncertain. The germline V and J ends were trimmed by 4 bases and 5 bases, with 17 bases remaining between them. Germline CDR1 and CDR2: SNHLY and FYNNEI. This CDR3 has 15 residues. CDR3 residues: CASSVVPGLKETQYF. In DNA form, the CDR3 reads TGTGCCAGCAGTGTGGTGCCTGGGTTGAAGGAGACCCAGTACTTC. The full variable domain, its missing parts supplied by reference TRBV2 and TRBJ2-5, is EPEVTQTPSHQVTQMGQEVILRCVPISNHLYFYWYRQILGQKVEFLVSFYNNEISEKSEIFDDQFSVERPDGSNFTLKIRSTKLEDSAMYFCASSVVPGLKETQYFGPGTRLLVL.

This clone has a single count. The rearrangement joins TRBV9 to TRBJ1-3, with TRBD1 matching 7 bases. The CDR3 is 15 residues long. Per germline, CDR1 SGDLS and CDR2 YYNGEE. Unmatched junction bases numbered 7, after V lost 0 bases and J lost 7 bases. The CDR3 spells CASSVGDREGNTIYF. The CDR3 nucleotides read TGTGCCAGCAGCGTAGGAGACAGGGAAGGGAACACCATATATTTT.

The chain uses TRBV27 and TRBJ2-2; 7 bases are shared with TRBD1. Unmatched junction bases numbered 9, after V lost 5 bases and J lost 3 bases. The germline gives CDR1 MNHEY, CDR2 SMNVEV (reference sequence). The CDR3 length is 16 residues. In DNA form, the CDR3 reads TGTGCCAGCAGTATAACAGGGGCGGTGGACACCGGGGAGCTGTTTTTT. It codes for CASSITGAVDTGELFF.

V is TRBV2 and J is TRBJ2-7; 9 bases are shared with TRBD2. Trimming at V came to 0 bases and at J to 4 bases, leaving 13 bases not matched to a gene. Per germline, CDR1 SNHLY and CDR2 FYNNEI. The CDR3 length is 18 residues. CDR3 in amino acids: CASSEALWRGGRMYEQYF. CDR3 bases: TGTGCCAGCAGTGAAGCGCTTTGGCGGGGGGGCCGCATGTACGAGCAGTACTTC.

The gene calls are TRBV13 and TRBJ2-7, with TRBD2 matching 10 bases. With V trimmed by 2 bases and J by 2 bases, 0 bases remained unmatched. CDR1 is PRHDT and CDR2 is FYEKMQ in the germline V gene (reference sequence). The CDR3 loop spans 14 amino acids. This chain's CDR3 is CASSLLAGAYEQYF. The CDR3 nucleotides are TGTGCCAGCAGCTTACTAGCGGGGGCCTACGAGCAGTACTTC.

V is TRBV28 and J is TRBJ2-1, with TRBD1 matching over 8 bases. This CDR3 has 16 residues. Germline CDR1 and CDR2: MDHEN and SYDVKM. The V gene end was trimmed by 6 bases and the J gene end by 2 bases; junction bases not matched to a gene: 9. DNA for the CDR3: TGTGCCAGCAGCCTTCGACAGGGGCCACCCTACAATGAGCAGTTCTTC. Translating it yields CASSLRQGPPYNEQFF.

The chain couples TRBV28 to TRBJ2-5; D may be TRBD1 (5 bases). The CDR3 has 15 amino acids. Trimming took off 3 bases at V and 7 bases at J, with 18 bases between the two ends. Per germline, CDR1 MDHEN and CDR2 SYDVKM. The CDR3 DNA sequence: TGTGCCAGCAGTTTGGCAGGGAAGTATGAAGGGACCCAGTACTTC. It encodes CASSLAGKYEGTQYF.

J is TRBJ1-6 and V is TRBV3-1 (or the pseudogene TRBV3-2); unclear D gene. V was clipped by 0 bases and J by 3 bases, with 12 bases between them. The CDR3 extends over 17 amino acids. Germline V gives CDR1 LGHDT, CDR2 YNNKEL (reference sequence). CDR3 DNA: TGTGCCAGCAGCCAAGATAAATATGGCAGCTATAATTCACCCCTCCACTTT. As protein: CASSQDKYGSYNSPLHF.

The CDR3 loop reads CASSAGTVNQPQHF. In DNA, the CDR3 is TGTGCCAGCAGTGCCGGGACAGTCAATCAGCCCCAGCATTTT. The chain uses TRBV6-6 and TRBJ1-5, with TRBD1 matching 7 bases. Germline V gene data show CDR1 as MNHNY and CDR2 as SVGAGI (reference sequence). The CDR3 has 14 amino acids. The V gene end was trimmed by 5 bases and the J gene end by 3 bases; junction bases not matched to a gene: 4.

This chain connects TRBV3-1 (or the pseudogene TRBV3-2) to TRBJ2-5; 13 nucleotides match TRBD2. The V gene's germline CDR1 is LGHDT and CDR2 YNNKEL (reference sequence). V dropped 6 bases and J dropped 3; count of bases not matched to a gene: 4. This CDR3 has 15 amino acids. The CDR3, as DNA: TGTGCCAGCAGGACTAGCGGGGGGCTCAAAGAGACCCAGTACTTC. The encoded protein is CASRTSGGLKETQYF.

The chain uses TRBV7-9 and TRBJ1-4; weak D call: TRBD1 (5 bases). This CDR3 is 14 amino acids long. V was clipped by 3 bases and J by 8 bases, with 13 bases between them. CDR1 is SEHNR, CDR2 FQNEAQ, per germline (reference sequence). DNA of the CDR3: TGTGCCAGCAGCTTTACGGGGCTGGGCGAAAAACTGTTTTTT. It yields the protein CASSFTGLGEKLFF.

The V and J genes are TRBV9 and TRBJ1-2; 11 bases match TRBD1. The CDR3 is 17 residues long. Germline V gives CDR1 SGDLS, CDR2 YYNGEE. V trimming: 0 bases; J trimming: 0 bases; junction bases outside the gene matches: 4. CDR3 DNA sequence: TGTGCCAGCAGCGTAGCTGGGACAGGGGGAGCTAACTATGGCTACACCTTC. It encodes CASSVAGTGGANYGYTF.

This clone has a single count. V gene TRBV30 combines with J gene TRBJ1-6, with D possibly TRBD1 on 5 matching bases. Germline-derived CDR1 and CDR2 are GTSNPN and SVGIG (reference sequence). Trimming removed 3 bases from V and 11 bases from J, with 14 bases in between. The CDR3 contains 13 residues. CDR3 in DNA: TGTGCCTGGAGACTGAGACAGCTCGCACCCCTCCACTTT. It yields the protein CAWRLRQLAPLHF.

The chain uses TRBV11-2 and TRBJ2-1; D possibly uses TRBD1 or TRBD2 (5 bases each). Deletions cut 1 base from V and 1 base from J, with 14 bases between. CDR1 is SGHAT, CDR2 FQNNGV, per germline. The length of the CDR3 is 17 residues. The CDR3 sequence is CASSLVGGGWSYNEQFF. CDR3 in DNA: TGTGCCAGCAGCTTAGTTGGTGGGGGTTGGTCCTACAATGAGCAGTTCTTC. Using reference TRBV11-2 and TRBJ2-1 for the parts outside the CDR3, the full variable domain is EAGVAQSPRYKIIEKRQSVAFWCNPISGHATLYWYQQILGQGPKLLIQFQNNGVVDDSQLPKDRFSAERLKGVDSTLKIQPAKLEDSAVYLCASSLVGGGWSYNEQFFGPGTRLTVL.

This clone was seen only once. The CDR3 sequence is CASGSAYEQYF. The CDR3, as DNA: TGTGCCAGCGGGTCAGCCTACGAGCAGTACTTC. The V call is TRBV2, the J call TRBJ2-7; unclear D gene. CDR1 SNHLY and CDR2 FYNNEI come from the germline V gene. V was clipped by 8 bases and J by 2 bases, with 7 bases between them. The CDR3 length is 11 residues.

This chain connects TRBV10-3 to TRBJ2-1; 11 nucleotides align to TRBD2. This CDR3 has 16 residues. V was clipped by 9 bases and J by 2 bases; unmatched bases: 9. Germline V gene sequence: CDR1 ENHRY, CDR2 SYGVKD. The CDR3 protein is CAIGGTSGNTYNEQFF. The DNA for the CDR3 is TGTGCCATTGGAGGGACTAGCGGTAATACCTACAATGAGCAGTTCTTC.

V and J are TRBV7-8 and TRBJ2-7; 8 bases line up with TRBD1. Trimming took 3 bases from V and 2 from J; bases not matched to a gene: 0. Germline V lookup: CDR1 SGHVS, CDR2 FQNEAQ. The CDR3 spans 13 residues. CDR3 amino acids: CASSLTGAYEQYF. CDR3 in DNA: TGTGCCAGCAGCTTGACAGGGGCCTACGAGCAGTACTTC.

This sequence joins TRBV5-1 and TRBJ2-2; D call uncertain. V lost 2 bases and J 6 bases, leaving 5 bases between the germline ends. CDR3 length equals 12 residues. Germline V gives CDR1 SGHRS, CDR2 YFSETQ. CDR3: CASSLIPGELFF. The CDR3 nucleotides read TGCGCCAGCAGCTTAATCCCCGGGGAGCTGTTTTTT.

CDR3 sequence: CATSGKDGNNSPLHF. The CDR3 bases are TGTGCCACCAGCGGAAAAGACGGGAATAATTCACCCCTCCACTTT. The gene calls are TRBV15 and TRBJ1-6, with D unresolved. V was trimmed by 5 bases and J by 5 bases, leaving 13 bases between them. The CDR3 consists of 15 residues. CDR1 and CDR2 from the germline V gene are LNHNV and YYDKDF (reference sequence).